This TCR beta chain was retrieved from a study of blood T cells in healthy people across ages. The CDR3 covers 12 residues. Germline V CDR1 and CDR2: SGHTA, FQGNSA. The V end lost 4 bases, the J end lost 12 bases, and 13 bases lay between the germline ends. Per individual sample, total RNA of at least 5 micrograms was extracted. Findings and caveats of the study: In the absence of known donor CMV status, changes in expanded clonotypes were possibly confounded.

Notes on this clonotype: Its antigen is not known.

PCR was performed a second time for about 7 to 11 cycles using a sample-barcoded 5' primer and a J-beta primer mix. Every cDNA molecule bore a tag from a template-switch adaptor containing 12 random nucleotides. MiXCR, run by TCRdb on the 5' RACE reads, gives a single entry per CDR3 protein. The sample has roughly 680,000 distinct CDR3 sequences; 45% to 50% are singletons. Input material: blood. The rearrangement links TRBV7-2 to TRBJ2-1; D is possibly TRBD1 or TRBD2 (5 bases each). The receptor was isolated from a woman aged 60-75 years in good health. The CDR3 protein is CASSWDGLGQFF. The CDR3 nucleotides read TGTGCCAGCAGCTGGGACGGACTGGGGCAGTTCTTC. Variable domain in full (rest from reference TRBV7-2 and TRBJ2-1): GAGVSQSPSNKVTEKGKDVELRCDPISGHTALYWYRQSLGQGLEFLIYFQGNSAPDKSGLPSDRFSAERTGGSVSTLTIQRTQQEDSAVYLCASSWDGLGQFFGPGTRLTVL.